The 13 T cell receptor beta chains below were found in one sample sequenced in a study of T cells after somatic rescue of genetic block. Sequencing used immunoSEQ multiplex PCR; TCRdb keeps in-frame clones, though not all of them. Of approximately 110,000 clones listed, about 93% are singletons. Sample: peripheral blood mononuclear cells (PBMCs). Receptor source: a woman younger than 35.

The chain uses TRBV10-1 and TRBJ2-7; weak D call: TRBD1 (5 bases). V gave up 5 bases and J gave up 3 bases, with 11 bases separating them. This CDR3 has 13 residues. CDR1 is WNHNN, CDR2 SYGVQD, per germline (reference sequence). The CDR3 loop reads CASSLNRFYEQYF. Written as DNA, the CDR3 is TGCGCCAGCAGTCTTAACAGGTTCTACGAGCAGTACTTC.

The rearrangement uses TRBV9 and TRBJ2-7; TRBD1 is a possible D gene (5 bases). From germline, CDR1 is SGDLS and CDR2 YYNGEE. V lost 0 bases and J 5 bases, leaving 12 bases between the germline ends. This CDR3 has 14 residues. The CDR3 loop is CASSVGKGQNEQYF. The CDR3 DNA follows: TGTGCCAGCAGCGTAGGTAAGGGGCAAAACGAGCAGTACTTC.

The CDR3 DNA is TGTGCCTGGAGTGCACTCCTCGGACTAGCGGGAGGGGAGCTGTTTTTT. Its protein product is CAWSALLGLAGGELFF. The chain joins TRBV30 to TRBJ2-2; 12 bases are a match to TRBD2. The V gene end was trimmed by 1 base and the J gene end by 8 bases; junction bases not matched to a gene: 8. The CDR3 is 16 amino acids. Germline-derived CDR1 and CDR2 are GTSNPN and SVGIG (reference sequence).

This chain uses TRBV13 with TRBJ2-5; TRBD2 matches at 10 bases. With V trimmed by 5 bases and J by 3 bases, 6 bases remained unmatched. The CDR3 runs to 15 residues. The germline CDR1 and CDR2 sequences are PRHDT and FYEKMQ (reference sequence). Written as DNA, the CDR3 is TGTGCCAGCAGCACCACCGGGACTAGCGAAGAGACCCAGTACTTC. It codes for CASSTTGTSEETQYF.

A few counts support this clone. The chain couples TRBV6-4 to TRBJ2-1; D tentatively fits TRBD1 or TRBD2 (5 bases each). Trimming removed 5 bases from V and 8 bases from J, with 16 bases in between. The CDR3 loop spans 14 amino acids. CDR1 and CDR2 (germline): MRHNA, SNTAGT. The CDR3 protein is CASSSGLGGDEQFF. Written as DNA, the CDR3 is TGTGCCAGCAGTTCAGGGCTTGGGGGTGATGAGCAGTTCTTC.

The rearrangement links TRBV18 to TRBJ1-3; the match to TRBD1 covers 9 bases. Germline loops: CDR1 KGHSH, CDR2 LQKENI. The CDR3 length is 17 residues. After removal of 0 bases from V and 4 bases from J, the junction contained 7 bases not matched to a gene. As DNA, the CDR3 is TGTGCCAGCTCACCACCGGGGACAGGGATGAAAGGAAACACCATATATTTT. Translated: CASSPPGTGMKGNTIYF.

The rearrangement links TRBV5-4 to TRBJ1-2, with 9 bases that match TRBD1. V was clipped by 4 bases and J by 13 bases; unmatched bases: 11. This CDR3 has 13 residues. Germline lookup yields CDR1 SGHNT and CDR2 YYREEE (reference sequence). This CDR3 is CASSPTGGAEGTF. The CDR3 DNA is TGTGCCAGCAGCCCTACAGGGGGCGCCGAGGGCACCTTC.

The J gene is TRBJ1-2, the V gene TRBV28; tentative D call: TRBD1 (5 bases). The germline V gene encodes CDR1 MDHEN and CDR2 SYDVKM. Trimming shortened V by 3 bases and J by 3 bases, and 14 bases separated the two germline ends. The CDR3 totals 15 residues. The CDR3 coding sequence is TGTGCCAGCAGTTTGGGGGGGGACTTCGACTATGGCTACACCTTC. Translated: CASSLGGDFDYGYTF.

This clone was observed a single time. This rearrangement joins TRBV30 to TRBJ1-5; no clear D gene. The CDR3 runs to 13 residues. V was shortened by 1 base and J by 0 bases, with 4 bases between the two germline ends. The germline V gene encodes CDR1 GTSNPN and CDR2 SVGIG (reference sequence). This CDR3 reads CAWSAGSNQPQHF. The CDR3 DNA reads TGTGCCTGGAGTGCTGGTAGCAATCAGCCCCAGCATTTT.

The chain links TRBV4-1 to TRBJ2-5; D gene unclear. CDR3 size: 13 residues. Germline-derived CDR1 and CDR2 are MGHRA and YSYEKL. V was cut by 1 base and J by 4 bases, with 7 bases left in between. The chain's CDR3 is CASSQGRIETQYF. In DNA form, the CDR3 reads TGCGCCAGCAGCCAAGGCAGGATAGAGACCCAGTACTTC.

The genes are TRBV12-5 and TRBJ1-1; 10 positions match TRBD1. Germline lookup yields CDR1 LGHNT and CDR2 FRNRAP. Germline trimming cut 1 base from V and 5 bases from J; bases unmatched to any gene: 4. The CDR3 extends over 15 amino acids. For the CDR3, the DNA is TGTGCTAGTGGTTTGGCTGGGGACAGGGGAACTGAAGCTTTCTTT. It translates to CASGLAGDRGTEAFF.

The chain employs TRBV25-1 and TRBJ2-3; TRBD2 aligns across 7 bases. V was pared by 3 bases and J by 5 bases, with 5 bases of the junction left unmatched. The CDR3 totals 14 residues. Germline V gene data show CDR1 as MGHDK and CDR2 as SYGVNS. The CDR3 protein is CASSDLASGDTQYF. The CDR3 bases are TGTGCCAGCAGTGATTTAGCTAGCGGAGATACGCAGTATTTT.

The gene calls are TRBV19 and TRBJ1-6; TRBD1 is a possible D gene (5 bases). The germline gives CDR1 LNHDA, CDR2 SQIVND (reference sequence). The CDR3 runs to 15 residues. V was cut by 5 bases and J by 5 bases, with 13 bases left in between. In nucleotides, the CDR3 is TGTGCCAGTAGTTTTCCCCGAGGGGATAATTCACCCCTCCACTTT. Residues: CASSFPRGDNSPLHF. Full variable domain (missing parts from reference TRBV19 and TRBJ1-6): DGGITQSPKYLFRKEGQNVTLSCEQNLNHDAMYWYRQDPGQGLRLIYYSQIVNDFQKGDIAEGYSVSREKKESFPLTVTSAQKNPTAFYLCASSFPRGDNSPLHFGNGTRLTVT.